This entry features one T cell receptor beta chain sequence. As yet, its antigen is unknown. The CDR3 loop spans 16 amino acids. V was pared by 1 base and J by 6 bases, with 13 bases between. The V gene's germline CDR1 is MGHRA and CDR2 YSYEKL. These data come from a study of T cell responses to AZD1222 COVID-19 vaccine. Study summary: The analysis combined second doses at about 4 or about 12 weeks. General observations from the study: Repertoire sampling was restricted to post-peak T cell response timepoints. White British people made up most donors, females outnumbered males, and clonal diversity was possibly underestimated. The reported proportion of spike-specific TCRs targeting unmutated variant regions was nearly half.

TCRdb's table, derived via immunoSEQ multiplex PCR, lists solely in-frame clones and lacks some. The sample holds about 50,000 clones, approximately 83% seen once. The source of this sequence is an adult in good health. The chain links TRBV4-1 to TRBJ1-6, with D possibly matching TRBD1 (5 bases). The sample here was peripheral blood, taken on day 0 of AZD1222 vaccination. The CDR3 coding sequence is TGCGCCAGCAGCCAAGGATGGGCACAGGCTAATTCACCCCTCCACTTT. Its translation is CASSQGWAQANSPLHF.